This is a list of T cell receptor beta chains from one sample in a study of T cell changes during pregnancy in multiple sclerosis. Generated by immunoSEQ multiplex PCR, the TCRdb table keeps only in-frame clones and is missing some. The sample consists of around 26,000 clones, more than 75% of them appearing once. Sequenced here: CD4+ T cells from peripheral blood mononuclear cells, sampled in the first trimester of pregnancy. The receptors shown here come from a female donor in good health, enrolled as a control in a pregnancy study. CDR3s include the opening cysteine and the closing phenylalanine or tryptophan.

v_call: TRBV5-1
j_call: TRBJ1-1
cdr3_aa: CASSLALRGPDTEAFF

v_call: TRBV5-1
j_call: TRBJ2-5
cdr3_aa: CASSPPSIQETQYF

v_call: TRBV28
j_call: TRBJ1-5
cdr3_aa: CASRSGSQPQHF

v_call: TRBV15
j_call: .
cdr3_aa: CATSRDGASGGYEQYF

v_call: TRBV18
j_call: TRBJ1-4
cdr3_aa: CASSLSGQSEKLFF

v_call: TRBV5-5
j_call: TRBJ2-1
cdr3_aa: CASSFEHEQFF

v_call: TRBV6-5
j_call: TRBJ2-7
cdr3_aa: CASRRVPREWEQYF

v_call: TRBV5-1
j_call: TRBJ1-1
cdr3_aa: CASSLGQPLNTEAFF

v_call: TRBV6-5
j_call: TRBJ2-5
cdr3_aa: CASSFLGGQETQYF

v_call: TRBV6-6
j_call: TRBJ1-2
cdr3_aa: CASSGGGPGYTF

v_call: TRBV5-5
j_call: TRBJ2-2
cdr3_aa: CASSPPQGADTGELFF

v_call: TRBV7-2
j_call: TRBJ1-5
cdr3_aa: CASSFWEEQPQHF

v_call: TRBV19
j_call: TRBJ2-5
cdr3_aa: CASSMTSGRETQYF

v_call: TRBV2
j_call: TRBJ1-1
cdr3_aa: CASSVGGGWTEAFF

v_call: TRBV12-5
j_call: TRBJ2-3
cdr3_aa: CASGSSGDTQYF

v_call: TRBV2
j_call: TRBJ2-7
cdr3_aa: CASSATSGVLYEQYF

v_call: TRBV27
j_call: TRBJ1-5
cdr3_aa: CASSRENNQPQHF

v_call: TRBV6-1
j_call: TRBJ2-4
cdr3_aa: CASSQGSIQYF

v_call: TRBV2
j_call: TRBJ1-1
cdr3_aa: CASKKEVGVTEAFF

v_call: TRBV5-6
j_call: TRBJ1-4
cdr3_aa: CASSLLRTGDGEKLFF

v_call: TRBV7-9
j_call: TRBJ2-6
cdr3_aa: CASRPGTSGTGANVLTF

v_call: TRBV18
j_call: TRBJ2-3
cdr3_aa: CASSPGGQGIGTDTQYF

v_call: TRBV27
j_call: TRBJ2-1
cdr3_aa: CASRLSGLAHYNEQFF

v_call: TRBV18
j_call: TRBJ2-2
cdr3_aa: CASSPLRPGGGANTGELFF

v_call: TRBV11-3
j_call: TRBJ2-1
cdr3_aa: CASSAGPGQNLYNEQFF

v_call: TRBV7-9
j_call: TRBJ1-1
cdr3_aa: CASTETPRGNEAFF

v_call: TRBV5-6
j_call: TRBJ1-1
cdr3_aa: CASRPLQKTYTEAFF

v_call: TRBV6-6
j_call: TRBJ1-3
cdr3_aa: CASSRQGIGNTIYF

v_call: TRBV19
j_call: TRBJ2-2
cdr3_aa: CASSTTPGGELFF

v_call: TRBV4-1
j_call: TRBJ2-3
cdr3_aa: CASSLTDRGLTDTQYF

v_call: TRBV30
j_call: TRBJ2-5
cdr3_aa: CAWSVSGLQETQYF

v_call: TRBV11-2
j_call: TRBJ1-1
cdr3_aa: CASSLELSGQAFF

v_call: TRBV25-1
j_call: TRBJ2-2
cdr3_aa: CASSESAGGSRTGELFF

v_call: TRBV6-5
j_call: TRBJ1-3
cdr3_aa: CASSSTGATGNTIYF

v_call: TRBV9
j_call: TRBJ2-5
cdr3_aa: CASSVTGREQETQYF

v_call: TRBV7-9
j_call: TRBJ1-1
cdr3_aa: CASSLGSPVTEAFF

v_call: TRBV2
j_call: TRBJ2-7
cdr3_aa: CASSLERGLYEQYF

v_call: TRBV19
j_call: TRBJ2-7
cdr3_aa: CASSIDGAANYEQYF

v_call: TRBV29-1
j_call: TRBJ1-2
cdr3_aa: CSGGTEGYTF

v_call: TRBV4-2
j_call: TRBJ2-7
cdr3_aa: CASSQEPSRSGGGAQQYF

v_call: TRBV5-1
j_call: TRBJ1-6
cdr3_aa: CASSSQSAGGLYNSPLHF